The clone carrying this T cell receptor beta chain appeared a few times. These data come from a study of T cells after yellow fever vaccination. TCRdb passed the 5' RACE reads through MiXCR, listing each CDR3 protein once. The table has some 220,000 distinct CDR3 sequences, under 3.5% seen once. Germline lookup yields CDR1 MGHDK and CDR2 SYGVNS. The CDR3 runs 12 residues. Trimming took off 6 bases at V and 5 bases at J, with 11 bases between the two ends. This sequence joins TRBV25-1 and TRBJ2-7; D is unclear. The source of this sequence is a man younger than 35 who received the YFV17D yellow fever vaccine. The material sequenced was CD4+ T cells sorted from PBMCs, taken 10 days after the yellow fever booster vaccination. The CDR3 nucleotides are TGTGCCAGCAGAGGCTACCCCAACGAGCAGTACTTC. Translated: CASRGYPNEQYF.